One sample yielded the 23 T cell receptor beta chains listed below, sequenced in a study of T-cell reconstitution after alpha-beta-depleted transplantation in children. Library preparation (for TCRbeta) was performed with unique molecular identifiers. TCRdb redid the calling of the PCR reads with MiXCR, one entry per CDR3 protein. Of around 370,000 distinct CDR3 sequences in the sample, about 9.3% were seen once. Sample: PBMCs from the stem cell graft donor, taken from the stem cell graft. Receptor source: a human donor who donated a stem cell graft to a child with acute lymphoblastic leukemia.

This clonotype was counted a few times. The rearrangement joins TRBV13 to TRBJ2-2, with 7 bases matching TRBD2. Per germline, CDR1 PRHDT and CDR2 FYEKMQ (reference sequence). This CDR3 has 16 residues. V lost 1 base and J lost 4; bases outside the gene matches: 6. For the CDR3, the DNA is TGTGCCAGCAGCTTAGAGGCGGGAGTTTCCACCGGGGAGCTGTTTTTT. Its translation is CASSLEAGVSTGELFF.

The V and J genes are TRBV20-1 and TRBJ1-5, with TRBD1 as a possible D gene (5 bases). This CDR3 contains 14 residues. Germline CDR1 is DFQATT and CDR2 is SNEGSKA (reference sequence). V dropped 3 bases and J dropped 3 bases, with 12 bases sitting between them. DNA for the CDR3: TGCAGTGCTAGTGCCAGGGACCCCAATCAGCCCCAGCATTTT. Translating it yields CSASARDPNQPQHF.

This clonotype was seen a few times. This chain connects TRBV12-3 or TRBV12-4 to TRBJ2-2; TRBD1 matches 7 bases. CDR3 length: 17 amino acids. V gave up 6 bases and J gave up 0 bases; unmatched junction bases: 10. CDR3 sequence: CASSGQGENTNTGELFF. The CDR3 coding sequence is TGTGCCAGCAGCGGGCAGGGGGAAAATACGAACACCGGGGAGCTGTTTTTT.

The table lists this clonotype with a few counts. The chain couples TRBV20-1 to TRBJ2-5; no firm D call. The CDR3 runs to 13 residues. The ends were cut back, 6 bases at V and 1 base at J, with 12 bases in the middle. Germline V gene data show CDR1 as DFQATT and CDR2 as SNEGSKA (reference sequence). The CDR3 DNA reads as TGCAGTGCGGATCGTCCCAGCCAAGAGACCCAGTACTTC. Encoded protein: CSADRPSQETQYF.

In its sample, this clonotype was seen a few times. This chain connects TRBV7-6 to TRBJ1-2; D may be TRBD1 (6 bases). Trimming took off 6 bases at V and 7 bases at J, with 15 bases between the two ends. The length of the CDR3 is 13 residues. Germline loops: CDR1 SGHVS, CDR2 FNYEAQ. The CDR3 sequence is CASRPTGKGGYTF. DNA for the CDR3: TGTGCCAGCAGGCCCACAGGGAAAGGTGGCTACACCTTC.

This clonotype was seen just once. V usage is TRBV12-2 and J usage is TRBJ1-5. TRBV12-2 is a listed pseudogene. This CDR3 has 18 amino acids. The CDR3 nucleotides read TGTGCAAGTCGCTTACCACGCGGACAGCGGCTCGGCAATCAGCCCCAGCATTTT. It codes for CASRLPRGQRLGNQPQHF.

This clonotype occurred many times. The chain recombines TRBV4-3 with TRBJ2-6; 7 bases fit TRBD1. Germline-derived CDR1 and CDR2 are LGHNA and YSLEER. Losses at the gene ends were 1 base for V and 0 bases for J; bases not matched to a gene: 3. The CDR3 loop spans 17 amino acids. The CDR3 DNA reads TGCGCCAGCAGCCAAGCATGGGACAGCTCTGGGGCCAACGTCCTGACTTTC. Its translation: CASSQAWDSSGANVLTF.

This chain links TRBV7-3 with TRBJ2-2, with TRBD2 matching 10 bases. J lost 6 bases, V lost 5 bases, and 6 bases had no gene match. CDR1 is SGHTA and CDR2 is FQGTGA in the germline V gene. The CDR3 length is 15 residues. The CDR3 DNA reads TGTGCCAGCAGCCCCCCTAGCGGGAGTGCCGGGGAGCTGTTTTTT. Translation gives CASSPPSGSAGELFF.

As to this clonotype: The junction departs from germline at one end; a sequencing error may be responsible. The V call is TRBV7-7, the J call TRBJ2-2; perhaps TRBD2 as D (5 bases). The length of the CDR3 is 13 residues. In germline, CDR1 is SSHAT, CDR2 FNYEAQ (reference sequence). The CDR3 DNA follows: TGTGCTAGCAGCGGAGCGAGGAACGGGGAGCTGTTTTTT. It encodes CASSGARNGELFF.

The rearrangement links TRBV5-5 to TRBJ2-2, with TRBD2 matching over 15 bases. After removal of 4 bases from V and 3 bases from J, the junction contained 7 bases not matched to a gene. CDR3 size: 18 residues. Germline V gene lookup returns CDR1 SGHKS and CDR2 YYEKEE (reference sequence). The CDR3: CASSLGLAGGGDTGELFF. CDR3 coding DNA: TGTGCCAGCAGCCTGGGACTAGCGGGAGGAGGTGACACCGGGGAGCTGTTTTTT.

This clonotype appeared a few times. The chain uses TRBV7-6 and TRBJ1-2; possible D gene TRBD1, 5 bases. The CDR3 is made up of 17 amino acids. CDR1 is SGHVS and CDR2 is FNYEAQ in the germline V gene. Trimming cost V 4 bases and J 3 bases, with 21 bases left between them. The DNA for the CDR3 is TGTGCCAGCAGCTCAACCCCCACAGGACGGGACGACTATGGCTACACCTTC. As protein: CASSSTPTGRDDYGYTF.

The chain uses TRBV15 and TRBJ2-4; perhaps TRBD2 as D (8 bases). Deletions cut 4 bases from V and 1 base from J, with 23 bases between. CDR3 length: 19 amino acids. CDR1 is LNHNV and CDR2 is YYDKDF in the germline V gene (reference sequence). The CDR3 protein is CATSTRGGQNYAAKNIQYF. The CDR3 nucleotides are TGTGCCACCAGCACCCGGGGGGGACAGAACTACGCGGCCAAAAACATTCAGTACTTC. Full variable domain (rest looked up from reference TRBV15 and TRBJ2-4): DAMVIQNPRYQVTQFGKPVTLSCSQTLNHNVMYWYQQKSSQAPKLLFHYYDKDFNNEADTPDNFQSRRPNTSFCFLDIRSPGLGDTAMYLCATSTRGGQNYAAKNIQYFGAGTRLSVL.

The chain is built from TRBV12-3 or TRBV12-4 and TRBJ2-2; no clear D gene. With 7 bases removed from V and 5 bases from J, the gap between germline ends came to 17 bases. The CDR3 totals 15 residues. CDR3 DNA sequence: TGTGCCAGCACGCGACACCAGAGCAAGACCGGGGAGCTGTTTTTT. Protein product: CASTRHQSKTGELFF.

The genes are TRBV5-1 and TRBJ2-7; D is perhaps TRBD2 (5 bases). CDR1 and CDR2 from the germline V gene are SGHRS and YFSETQ. There are 16 residues in the CDR3. Trimming cost V 2 bases and J 0 bases, with 15 bases left between them. CDR3 in DNA: TGCGCCAGCAGCTTAGGAGGTCAGAGCCTCTCCTACGAGCAGTACTTC. It encodes CASSLGGQSLSYEQYF.

This chain joins TRBV6-6 and TRBJ2-7; D is undetermined. V shed 2 bases and J shed 3 bases, with 8 bases lying between them. The CDR3 is 13 amino acids. Germline V gene lookup returns CDR1 MNHNY and CDR2 SVGAGI (reference sequence). CDR3 sequence reads: CASSYPKGYEQYF. CDR3 coding DNA: TGTGCCAGCAGTTACCCAAAAGGCTACGAGCAGTACTTC.

This sequence joins TRBV19 and TRBJ1-5, with 10 bases fitting TRBD1. This CDR3 is 14 amino acids long. V dropped 7 bases and J dropped 7; count of bases not matched to a gene: 7. Germline V lookup: CDR1 LNHDA, CDR2 SQIVND (reference sequence). CDR3 residues: CASNRPGQGQPQHF. As DNA, the CDR3 is TGTGCCAGTAATCGACCGGGACAGGGGCAGCCCCAGCATTTT.

The chain is built from TRBV5-1 and TRBJ2-3, with D uncertain. V was pared by 0 bases and J by 0 bases, with 11 bases between. The germline V gene encodes CDR1 SGHRS and CDR2 YFSETQ. CDR3 size: 16 residues. CDR3 sequence (DNA): TGCGCCAGCAGCTTGGATCGGATTACTAGCACAGATACGCAGTATTTT. It is translated as CASSLDRITSTDTQYF.

As for this clonotype: Relative to the germline gene, one junction end is altered; a read error may explain this. This chain joins TRBV28 and TRBJ2-1; 7 bases match TRBD2. The germline gives CDR1 MDHEN, CDR2 SYDVKM. CDR3 length: 17 amino acids. The CDR3, as DNA: TGTGCCGGCAGTCTGGCCCGGTTAGGGCGGGAGCTGAATGAGCAGTTCTTC. It specifies CAGSLARLGRELNEQFF.

A few counts support this clonotype. The J gene is TRBJ2-2, the V gene TRBV7-6, with 7 bases that match TRBD1. Germline V gives CDR1 SGHVS, CDR2 FNYEAQ. V trimming: 5 bases; J trimming: 7 bases; junction bases outside the gene matches: 13. The CDR3 has 16 residues. The CDR3 sequence is CASSPGQDEHGGELFF. CDR3 nucleotides: TGTGCCAGCAGCCCCGGACAGGATGAACATGGCGGGGAGCTGTTTTTT.

A remark on this clonotype: One end of the junction varies from germline; a read error may be responsible. The chain has TRBV5-1 and TRBJ2-2; 10 bases align to TRBD2. The CDR3 has 16 amino acids. Germline V gene data show CDR1 as SGHRS and CDR2 as YFSETQ. The CDR3 sequence is CASSLATSGNTGELLF. CDR3 sequence (DNA): TGCGCCAGCAGCTTGGCCACTAGCGGGAACACCGGGGAGCTGCTTTTT.

In this sample, this clonotype turned up many times. The chain carries TRBV12-3 or TRBV12-4 and TRBJ2-1, with 11 nucleotides matching TRBD2. V lost 4 bases to trimming and J lost 8 bases; unmatched junction nucleotides: 13. This CDR3 has 17 residues. The CDR3 coding sequence is TGTGCCAGCAGTTGGGCCCTACTAGCGGGAGCTAGGGATGAGCAGTTCTTC. It is translated as CASSWALLAGARDEQFF.

In nucleotides, the CDR3 is TGTGCCAGCAGGAAACCCTTTCAGCGGACCCCAATTGAAGCTTTCTTT. Its translation is CASRKPFQRTPIEAFF. The V call is TRBV28, the J call TRBJ1-1; D remains unclear. Trimming stripped 6 bases from V and 7 bases from J, with 24 bases between. The CDR3 loop spans 16 amino acids. The germline V gene encodes CDR1 MDHEN and CDR2 SYDVKM.

About this clonotype: It may be a read error: a sequence one base away is much more abundant. J is TRBJ2-5 and V is TRBV20-1; D may be TRBD2 (5 bases). Germline CDR1 reads DFQATT; CDR2 reads SNEGSKA (reference sequence). The ends were cut back, 0 bases at V and 5 bases at J, with 16 bases in the middle. The CDR3 runs 15 residues. This CDR3 reads CSARDQPRGIETQYF. Here the CDR3 DNA reads TGCAGTGCTAGAGATCAGCCTAGAGGGATTGAGACCCAGTACTTC.